Below, one TCR beta chain is given with its context. No antigen is known for it. Here immunoSEQ multiplex PCR was the method, and the copy in TCRdb shows in-frame clones only, minus some. The data contain 98,000 or so clones, roughly 87% of them seen just once; the ten biggest clones take up around 0.96%. This specimen comes from a study of graft-versus-host responses after intestinal transplantation. The wider study: Multivisceral, liver-intestinal, or isolated intestinal transplants were received by the recipients. Each recipient received anti-thymocyte globulin induction, then tacrolimus and steroids for 3 to 4 years. Findings and limits, study-wide: Some patients had graft-donor T cell macrochimerism. In their allografts, the ratios of graft-versus-host to host-versus-graft T cell clones were high.

The V and J ends lost 4 bases and 2 bases respectively, with 12 bases between them. In germline, CDR1 is MNHEY, CDR2 SVGAGI. This CDR3 contains 14 residues. The receptor's source is a human donor who received an intestinal transplant. The V gene is TRBV6-5, the J gene TRBJ2-7; perhaps TRBD1 as D (5 bases). The starting material was unstimulated CD4+ T cells sorted from spleen or lymph node cells, obtained before intestinal transplant. Here the CDR3 DNA reads TGTGCCAGCAGTTCCCGGACACCTACCTACGAGCAGTACTTC. Protein: CASSSRTPTYEQYF.